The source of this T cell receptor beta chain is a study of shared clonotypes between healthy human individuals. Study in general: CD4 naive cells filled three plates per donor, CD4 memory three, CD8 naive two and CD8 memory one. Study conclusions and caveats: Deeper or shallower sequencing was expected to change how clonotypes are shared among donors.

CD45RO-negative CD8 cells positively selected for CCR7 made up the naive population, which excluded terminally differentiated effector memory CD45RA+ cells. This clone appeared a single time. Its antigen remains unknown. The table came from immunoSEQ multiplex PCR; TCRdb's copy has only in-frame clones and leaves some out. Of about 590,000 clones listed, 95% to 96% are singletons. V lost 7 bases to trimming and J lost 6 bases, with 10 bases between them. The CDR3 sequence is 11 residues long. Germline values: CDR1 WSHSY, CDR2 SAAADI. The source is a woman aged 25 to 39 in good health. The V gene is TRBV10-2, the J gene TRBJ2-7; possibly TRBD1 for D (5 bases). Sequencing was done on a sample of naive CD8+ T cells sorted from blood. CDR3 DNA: TGCGCCAGCATGGGTAGGGGCGAGCAGTACTTC. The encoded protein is CASMGRGEQYF.